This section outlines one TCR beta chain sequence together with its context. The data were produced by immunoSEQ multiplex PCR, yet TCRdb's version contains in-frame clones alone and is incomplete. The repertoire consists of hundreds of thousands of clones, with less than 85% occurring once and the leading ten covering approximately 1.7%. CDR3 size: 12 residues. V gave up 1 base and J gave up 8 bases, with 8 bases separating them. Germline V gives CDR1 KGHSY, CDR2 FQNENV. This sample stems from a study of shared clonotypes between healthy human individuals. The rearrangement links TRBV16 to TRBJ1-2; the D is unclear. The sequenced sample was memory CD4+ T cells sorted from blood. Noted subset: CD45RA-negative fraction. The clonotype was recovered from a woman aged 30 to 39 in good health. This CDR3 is CASSQWEGGYTF. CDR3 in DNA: TGTGCCAGCAGCCAATGGGAGGGAGGCTACACCTTC. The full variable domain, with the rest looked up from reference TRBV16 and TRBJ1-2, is GEEVAQTPKHLVRGEGQKAKLYCAPIKGHSYVFWYQQVLKNEFKFLISFQNENVFDETGMPKERFSAKCLPNSPCSLEIQATKLEDSAVYFCASSQWEGGYTFGSGTRLTVV.